This T cell receptor beta chain is drawn from a study of blood T cell repertoires in COVID-19. Study in general: T cells, B-cell-depleted T cells, or PBMCs supplied cDNA or gDNA.

CDR1 SNHLY and CDR2 FYNNEI come from the germline V gene. V was pared by 2 bases and J by 9 bases, with 17 bases between. This CDR3 comprises 15 residues. Method: immunoSEQ multiplex PCR; TCRdb's copy keeps in-frame clones and lacks some. In the table there are roughly 250,000 clones, about 82% of which are singletons. Sample: peripheral blood. The gene calls are TRBV2 and TRBJ1-5, with D possibly TRBD1 on 5 matching bases. This clonotype was sampled from an older woman with active or convalescent COVID-19. CDR3 in amino acids: CASSEISGTPWPQHF. In DNA, the CDR3 is TGTGCCAGCAGTGAAATCTCAGGGACTCCTTGGCCCCAGCATTTT.